One T cell receptor beta chain is described in this entry. Its antigen is undetermined. CDR1 and CDR2 (germline): LGHDT, YNNKEL (reference sequence). The CDR3 is made up of 14 amino acids. Trimming removed 5 bases from V and 2 bases from J; junction bases left unmatched: 4. Molecules of cDNA were individually given unique molecular identifiers that were attached to them. TCRdb reprocessed the 5' RACE reads via MiXCR and lists one record per CDR3 protein. The table includes approximately 90,000 distinct CDR3 sequences, approximately 12% detected once. This record comes from a study of early T cells in non-severe SARS-CoV-2 infection. Whole-study context: Sequenced material consisted of bulk RNA (from unsorted whole blood), and chains were unpaired.

Points from the study as a whole: Lookups in VDJdb leaned toward anti-spike CD8 responses and missed private and CD4 specificities.

The sequence derives from an adult who was a healthcare worker with PCR-confirmed SARS-CoV-2 infection or an uninfected control (not recorded which). This sample comprised whole blood, obtained at baseline. The rearrangement uses TRBV3-1 and TRBJ2-5; 8 bases line up with TRBD2. The CDR3 loop is CASSYGTRQETQYF. The CDR3 bases are TGTGCCAGCAGCTACGGGACTAGACAAGAGACCCAGTACTTC.